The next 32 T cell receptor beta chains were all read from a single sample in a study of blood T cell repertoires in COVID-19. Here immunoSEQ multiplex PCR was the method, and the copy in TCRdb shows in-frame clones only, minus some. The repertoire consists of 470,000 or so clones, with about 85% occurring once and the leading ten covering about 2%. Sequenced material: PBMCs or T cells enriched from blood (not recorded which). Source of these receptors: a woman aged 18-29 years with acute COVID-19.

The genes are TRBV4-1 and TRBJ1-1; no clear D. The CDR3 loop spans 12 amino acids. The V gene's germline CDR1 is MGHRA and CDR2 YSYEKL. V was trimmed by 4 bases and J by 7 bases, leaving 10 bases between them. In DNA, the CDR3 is TGCGCCAGCAGCCCAGAACTTCTTGAAGCTTTCTTT. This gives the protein CASSPELLEAFF.

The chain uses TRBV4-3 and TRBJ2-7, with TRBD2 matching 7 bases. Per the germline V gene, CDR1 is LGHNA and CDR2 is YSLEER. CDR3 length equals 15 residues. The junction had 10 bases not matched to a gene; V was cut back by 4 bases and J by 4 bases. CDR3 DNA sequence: TGCGCCAGCAGCCGGTTCGGGGAGGGCTTTTACGAGCAGTACTTC. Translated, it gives CASSRFGEGFYEQYF.

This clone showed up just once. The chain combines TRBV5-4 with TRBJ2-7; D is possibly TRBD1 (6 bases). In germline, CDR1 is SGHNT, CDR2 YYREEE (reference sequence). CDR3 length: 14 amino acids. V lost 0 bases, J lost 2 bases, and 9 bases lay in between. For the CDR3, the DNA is TGTGCCAGCAGCTTGGAGACAGGAGCCTACGAGCAGTACTTC. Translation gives CASSLETGAYEQYF. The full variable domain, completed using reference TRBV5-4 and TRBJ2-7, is ETGVTQSPTHLIKTRGQQVTLRCSSQSGHNTVSWYQQALGQGPQFIFQYYREEENGRGNFPPRFSGLQFPNYSSELNVNALELDDSALYLCASSLETGAYEQYFGPGTRLTVT.

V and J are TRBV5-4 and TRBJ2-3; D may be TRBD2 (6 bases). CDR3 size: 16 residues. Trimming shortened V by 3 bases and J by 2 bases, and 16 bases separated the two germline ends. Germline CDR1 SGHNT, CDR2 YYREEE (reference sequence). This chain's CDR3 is CASSSGGIRTTDTQYF. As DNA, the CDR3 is TGTGCCAGCAGCTCCGGGGGTATACGAACCACAGATACGCAGTATTTT.

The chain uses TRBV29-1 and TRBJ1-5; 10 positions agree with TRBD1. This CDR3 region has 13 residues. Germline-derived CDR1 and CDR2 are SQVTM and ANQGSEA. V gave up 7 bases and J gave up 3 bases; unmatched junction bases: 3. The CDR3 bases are TGCAGCGGGGGACAGGGGTTCAATCAGCCCCAGCATTTT. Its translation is CSGGQGFNQPQHF.

CDR3 in DNA: TGTGCCAGCAGCCCCCTTAGGGGTGCCTCCTACGAGCAGTACTTC. The encoded protein is CASSPLRGASYEQYF. The chain employs TRBV2 and TRBJ2-7; D is possibly TRBD1 (5 bases). Looked up from germline, CDR1 is SNHLY and CDR2 is FYNNEI. V lost 6 bases to trimming and J lost 0 bases, with 15 bases between them. CDR3 length equals 15 residues.

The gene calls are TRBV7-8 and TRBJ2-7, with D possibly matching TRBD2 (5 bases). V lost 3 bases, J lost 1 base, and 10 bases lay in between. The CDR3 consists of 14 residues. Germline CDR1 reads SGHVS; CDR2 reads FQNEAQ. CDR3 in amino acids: CASSLETISYEQYF. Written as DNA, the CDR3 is TGTGCCAGCAGCTTGGAGACTATATCCTACGAGCAGTACTTC.

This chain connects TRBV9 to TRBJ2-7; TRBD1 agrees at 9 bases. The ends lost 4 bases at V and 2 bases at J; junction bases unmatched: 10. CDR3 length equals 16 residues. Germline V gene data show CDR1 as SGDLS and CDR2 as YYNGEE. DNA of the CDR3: TGTGCCAGCAGCCCACCCTCCGGGACAGGGACCTACGAGCAGTACTTC. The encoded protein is CASSPPSGTGTYEQYF.

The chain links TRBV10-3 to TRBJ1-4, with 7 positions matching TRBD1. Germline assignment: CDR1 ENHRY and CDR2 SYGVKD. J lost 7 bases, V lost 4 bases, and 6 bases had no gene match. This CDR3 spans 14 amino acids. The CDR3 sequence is CAISGETGFEKLFF. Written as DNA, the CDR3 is TGTGCCATCAGTGGAGAGACAGGGTTTGAAAAACTGTTTTTT.

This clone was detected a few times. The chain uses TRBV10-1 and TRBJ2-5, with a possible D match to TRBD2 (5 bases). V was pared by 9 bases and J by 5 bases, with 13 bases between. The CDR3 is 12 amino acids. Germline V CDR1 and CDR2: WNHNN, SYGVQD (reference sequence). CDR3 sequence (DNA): TGCGCCAGTCAAGGGTCGGGGGAGACCCAGTACTTC. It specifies CASQGSGETQYF.

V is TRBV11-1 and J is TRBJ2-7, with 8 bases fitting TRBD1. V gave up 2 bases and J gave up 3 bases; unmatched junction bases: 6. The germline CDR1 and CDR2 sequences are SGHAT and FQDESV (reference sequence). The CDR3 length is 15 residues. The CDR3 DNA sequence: TGTGCCAGCAGCTTACCCATAGGGACAGGCTACGAGCAGTACTTC. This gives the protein CASSLPIGTGYEQYF.

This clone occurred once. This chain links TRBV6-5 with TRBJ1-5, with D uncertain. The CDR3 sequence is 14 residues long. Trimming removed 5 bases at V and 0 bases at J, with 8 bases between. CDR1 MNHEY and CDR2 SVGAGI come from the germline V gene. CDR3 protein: CASSPQYSNQPQHF. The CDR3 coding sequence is TGTGCCAGCAGTCCACAGTATAGCAATCAGCCCCAGCATTTT.

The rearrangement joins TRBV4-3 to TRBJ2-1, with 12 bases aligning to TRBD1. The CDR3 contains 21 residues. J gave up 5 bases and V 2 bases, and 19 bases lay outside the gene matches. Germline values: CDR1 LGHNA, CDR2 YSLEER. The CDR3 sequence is CASSQYTSGQGASGPHNEQFF. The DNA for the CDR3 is TGCGCCAGCAGCCAATACACTTCGGGACAGGGGGCTAGCGGGCCCCACAATGAGCAGTTCTTC.

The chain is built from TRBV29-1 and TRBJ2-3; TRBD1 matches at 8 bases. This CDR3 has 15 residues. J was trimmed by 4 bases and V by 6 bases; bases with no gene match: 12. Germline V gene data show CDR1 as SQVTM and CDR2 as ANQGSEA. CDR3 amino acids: CSVPPRQGIADTQYF. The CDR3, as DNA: TGCAGCGTCCCGCCGCGACAGGGGATTGCAGATACGCAGTATTTT.

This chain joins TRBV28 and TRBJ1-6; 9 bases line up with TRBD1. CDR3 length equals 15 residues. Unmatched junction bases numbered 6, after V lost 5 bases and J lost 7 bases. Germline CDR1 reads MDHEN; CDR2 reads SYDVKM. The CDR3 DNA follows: TGTGCCAGCAGTGGACAGGGGACGGGGAATTCACCCCTCCACTTT. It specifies CASSGQGTGNSPLHF.

The CDR3 loop is CASSKTSGSVDEQYF. CDR3 in DNA: TGTGCCAGCAGCAAGACTAGCGGGAGTGTCGACGAGCAGTACTTC. The chain has TRBV2 and TRBJ2-7; 12 nucleotides align to TRBD2. The CDR3 runs 15 residues. J gave up 5 bases and V 6 bases, and 8 bases lay outside the gene matches. Germline loops: CDR1 SNHLY, CDR2 FYNNEI. The complete variable domain, with remaining parts taken from reference TRBV2 and TRBJ2-7, reads EPEVTQTPSHQVTQMGQEVILRCVPISNHLYFYWYRQILGQKVEFLVSFYNNEISEKSEIFDDQFSVERPDGSNFTLKIRSTKLEDSAMYFCASSKTSGSVDEQYFGPGTRLTVT.

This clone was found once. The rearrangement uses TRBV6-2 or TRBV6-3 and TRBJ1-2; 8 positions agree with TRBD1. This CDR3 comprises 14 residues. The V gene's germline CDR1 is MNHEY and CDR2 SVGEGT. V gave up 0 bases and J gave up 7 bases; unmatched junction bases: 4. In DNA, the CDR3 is TGTGCCAGCAGTTACTCCGGACAGGGTCGTGGCTACACCTTC. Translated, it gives CASSYSGQGRGYTF.

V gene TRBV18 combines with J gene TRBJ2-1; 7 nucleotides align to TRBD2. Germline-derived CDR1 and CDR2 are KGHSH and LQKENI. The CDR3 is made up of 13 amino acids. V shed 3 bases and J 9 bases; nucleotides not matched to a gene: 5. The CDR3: CASSPLREGEQFF. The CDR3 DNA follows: TGTGCCAGCTCACCTTTGAGGGAGGGTGAGCAGTTCTTC.

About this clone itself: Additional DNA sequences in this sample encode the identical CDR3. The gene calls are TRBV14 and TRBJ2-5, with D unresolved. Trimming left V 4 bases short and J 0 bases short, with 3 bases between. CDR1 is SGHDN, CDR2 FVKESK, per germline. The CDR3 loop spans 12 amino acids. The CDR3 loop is CASSPYQETQYF. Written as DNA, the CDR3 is TGTGCCAGCAGCCCTTACCAAGAGACCCAGTACTTC.

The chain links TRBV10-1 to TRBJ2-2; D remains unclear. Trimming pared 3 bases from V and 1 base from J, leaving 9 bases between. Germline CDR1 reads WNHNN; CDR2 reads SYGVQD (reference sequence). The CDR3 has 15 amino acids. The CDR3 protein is CASSENAGNTGELFF. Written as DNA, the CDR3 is TGCGCCAGCAGTGAAAACGCCGGGAACACCGGGGAGCTGTTTTTT.

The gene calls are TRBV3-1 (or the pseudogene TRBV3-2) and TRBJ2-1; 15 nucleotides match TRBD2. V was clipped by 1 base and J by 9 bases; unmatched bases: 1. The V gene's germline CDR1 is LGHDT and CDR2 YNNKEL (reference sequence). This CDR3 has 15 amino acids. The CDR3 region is CASSQGTSGRGEQFF. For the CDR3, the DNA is TGTGCCAGCAGCCAAGGGACTAGCGGGAGGGGTGAGCAGTTCTTC.

CDR3 in amino acids: CASSRGTGRPYGYTF. The CDR3 DNA is TGTGCCAGCAGCCGAGGGACAGGCCGCCCCTATGGCTACACCTTC. The rearrangement links TRBV5-8 to TRBJ1-2; 8 positions match TRBD1. Germline CDR1 reads SGHTS; CDR2 reads YDEGEE. The CDR3 is 15 amino acids. Losses at the gene ends were 4 bases for V and 4 bases for J; bases not matched to a gene: 9.

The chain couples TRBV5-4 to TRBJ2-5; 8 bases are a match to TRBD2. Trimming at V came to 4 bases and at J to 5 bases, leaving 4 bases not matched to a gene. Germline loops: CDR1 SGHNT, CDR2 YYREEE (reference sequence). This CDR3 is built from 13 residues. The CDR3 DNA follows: TGTGCCAGCAGCAGGCGGGAGGAGGAGACCCAGTACTTC. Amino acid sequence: CASSRREEETQYF.

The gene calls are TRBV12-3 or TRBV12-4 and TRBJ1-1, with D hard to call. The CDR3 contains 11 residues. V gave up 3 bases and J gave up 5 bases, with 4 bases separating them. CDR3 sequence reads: CASSFRTEAFF. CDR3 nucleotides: TGTGCCAGCAGTTTCAGGACTGAAGCTTTCTTT.

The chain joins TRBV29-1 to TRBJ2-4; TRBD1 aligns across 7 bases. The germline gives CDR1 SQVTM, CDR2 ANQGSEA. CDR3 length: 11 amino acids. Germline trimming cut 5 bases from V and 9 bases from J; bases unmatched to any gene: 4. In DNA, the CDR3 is TGCAGCGTTAAGACAGGGCGCATTCAGTACTTC. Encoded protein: CSVKTGRIQYF. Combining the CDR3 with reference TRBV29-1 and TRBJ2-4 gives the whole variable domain SAVISQKPSRDICQRGTSLTIQCQVDSQVTMMFWYRQQPGQSLTLIATANQGSEATYESGFVIDKFPISRPNLTFSTLTVSNMSPEDSSIYLCSVKTGRIQYFGAGTRLSVL.

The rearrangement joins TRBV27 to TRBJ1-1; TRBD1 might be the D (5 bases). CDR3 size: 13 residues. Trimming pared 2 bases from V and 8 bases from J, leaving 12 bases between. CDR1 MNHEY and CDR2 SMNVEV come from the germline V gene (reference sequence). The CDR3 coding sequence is TGTGCCAGCAGTTTAGGGGGGGGAGTAGAAGCTTTCTTT. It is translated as CASSLGGGVEAFF.

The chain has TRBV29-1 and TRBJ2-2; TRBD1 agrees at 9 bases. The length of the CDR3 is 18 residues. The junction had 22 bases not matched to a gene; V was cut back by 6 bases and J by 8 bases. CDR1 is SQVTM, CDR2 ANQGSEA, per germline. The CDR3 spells CSVATPPRQGENIGELFF. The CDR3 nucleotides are TGCAGCGTCGCTACACCTCCCAGACAGGGGGAAAATATTGGGGAGCTGTTTTTT.

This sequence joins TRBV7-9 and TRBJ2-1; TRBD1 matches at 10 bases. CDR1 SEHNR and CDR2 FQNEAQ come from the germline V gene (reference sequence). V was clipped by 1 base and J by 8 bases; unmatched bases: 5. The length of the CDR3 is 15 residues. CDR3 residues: CASSLVGTGVYEQFF. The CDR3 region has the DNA TGTGCCAGCAGCTTAGTCGGGACAGGGGTGTATGAGCAGTTCTTC.

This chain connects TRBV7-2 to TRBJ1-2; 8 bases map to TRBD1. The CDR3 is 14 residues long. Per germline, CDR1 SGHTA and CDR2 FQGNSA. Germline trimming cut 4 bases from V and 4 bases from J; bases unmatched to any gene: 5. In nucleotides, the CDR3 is TGTGCCAGCAGCTCAGGACAGGGCCCCTATGGCTACACCTTC. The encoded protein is CASSSGQGPYGYTF.

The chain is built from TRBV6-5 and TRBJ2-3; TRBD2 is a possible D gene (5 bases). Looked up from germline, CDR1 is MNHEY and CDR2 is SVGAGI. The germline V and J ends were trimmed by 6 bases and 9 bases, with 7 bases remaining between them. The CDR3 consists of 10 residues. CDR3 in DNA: TGTGCCAGCAGACTAGACACGCAGTATTTT. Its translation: CASRLDTQYF.

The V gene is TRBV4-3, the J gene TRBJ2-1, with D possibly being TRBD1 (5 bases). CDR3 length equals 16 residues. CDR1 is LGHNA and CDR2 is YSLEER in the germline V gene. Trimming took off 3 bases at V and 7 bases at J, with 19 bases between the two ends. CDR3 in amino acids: CASSHIQVLSRNEQFF. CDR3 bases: TGCGCCAGCAGCCATATACAGGTATTGTCCAGGAATGAGCAGTTCTTC.

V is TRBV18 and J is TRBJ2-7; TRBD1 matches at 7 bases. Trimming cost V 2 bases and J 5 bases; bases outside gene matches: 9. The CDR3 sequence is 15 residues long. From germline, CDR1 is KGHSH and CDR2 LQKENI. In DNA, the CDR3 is TGTGCCAGCTCACCAAGTGGACCAGGGGGAGACGAGCAGTACTTC. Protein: CASSPSGPGGDEQYF.